This T cell receptor beta chain comes out of a study of cytomegalovirus exposure and HLA in healthy donors. The PCR was carried out with 60 Vbeta primers and 13 Jbeta primers. Libraries were prepared by immunoSEQ multiplex PCR; TCRdb keeps only in-frame clonotypes and omits some of them. The data hold about 160,000 clones, with approximately 80% observed a single time. CDR3 length: 17 amino acids. Germline loops: CDR1 LGHNA, CDR2 YNFKEQ. The V segment lost 4 bases and the J segment 5 bases; nucleotides outside the gene matches: 12. Healthy bone marrow donors made up the donors. Nominally healthy donors were sampled, though unrecorded immune exposures were likely. A remark on this clone: Its cognate antigen is unknown.

Broader study findings: Later on, a genetic analysis was performed. It linked a missense variant in DCLRE1C with V- and J-gene trimming of TCR beta.

Material for sequencing was PBMCs. This receptor was taken from a woman aged 45 to 65 in good health and CMV-seronegative. The chain carries TRBV4-2 and TRBJ2-3; the match to TRBD2 covers 10 bases. The CDR3 nucleotides are TGTGCCAGCAGCCGCATCATAGCGGGGGGTGTCGGAGATACGCAGTATTTT. Its protein product is CASSRIIAGGVGDTQYF.